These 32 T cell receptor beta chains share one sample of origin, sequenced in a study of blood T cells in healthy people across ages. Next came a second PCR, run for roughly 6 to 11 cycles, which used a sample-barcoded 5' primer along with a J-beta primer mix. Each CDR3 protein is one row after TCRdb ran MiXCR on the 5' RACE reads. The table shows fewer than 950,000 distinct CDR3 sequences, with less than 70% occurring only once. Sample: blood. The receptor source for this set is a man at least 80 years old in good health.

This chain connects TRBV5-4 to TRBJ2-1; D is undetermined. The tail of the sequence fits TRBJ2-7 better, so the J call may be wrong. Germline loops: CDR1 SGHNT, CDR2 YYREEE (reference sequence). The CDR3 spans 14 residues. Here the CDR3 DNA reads TGTGCCAGCAGCCCTATTCCATTTAGCTACGAGCAGTACTTC. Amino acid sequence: CASSPIPFSYEQYF.

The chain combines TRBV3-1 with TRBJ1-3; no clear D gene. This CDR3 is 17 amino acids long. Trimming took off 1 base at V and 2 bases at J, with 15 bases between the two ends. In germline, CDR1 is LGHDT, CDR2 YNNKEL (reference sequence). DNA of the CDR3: TGTGCCAGCAGCCAAGCTTTACTGGAGACAACTGGAAACACCATATATTTT. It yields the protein CASSQALLETTGNTIYF.

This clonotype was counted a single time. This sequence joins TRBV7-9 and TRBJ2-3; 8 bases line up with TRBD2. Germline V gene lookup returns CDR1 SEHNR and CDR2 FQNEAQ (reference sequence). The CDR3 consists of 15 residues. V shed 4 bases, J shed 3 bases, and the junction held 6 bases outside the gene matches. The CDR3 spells CASSSSSGGTDTQYF. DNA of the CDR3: TGTGCCAGCAGCTCTTCCTCGGGAGGGACAGATACGCAGTATTTT.

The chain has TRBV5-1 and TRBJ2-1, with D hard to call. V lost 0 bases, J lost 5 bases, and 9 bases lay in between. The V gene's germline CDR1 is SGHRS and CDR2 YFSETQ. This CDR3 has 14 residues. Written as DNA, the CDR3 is TGCGCCAGCAGCTTGGTTGGACGGCACAATGAGCAGTTCTTC. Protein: CASSLVGRHNEQFF.

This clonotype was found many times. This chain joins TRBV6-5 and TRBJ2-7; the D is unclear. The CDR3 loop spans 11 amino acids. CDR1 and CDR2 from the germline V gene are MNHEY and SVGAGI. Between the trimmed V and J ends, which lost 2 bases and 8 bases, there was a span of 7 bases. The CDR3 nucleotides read TGTGCCAGCAGTTACGGTGGGAAGCAGTACTTC. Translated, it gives CASSYGGKQYF.

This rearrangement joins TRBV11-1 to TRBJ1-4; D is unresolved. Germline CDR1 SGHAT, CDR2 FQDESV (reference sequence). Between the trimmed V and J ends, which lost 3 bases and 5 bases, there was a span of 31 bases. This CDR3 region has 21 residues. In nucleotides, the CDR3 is TGTGCCAGCAGCTTCCCCTTGGCCAGAGGCTCAACCCCAGAGGCGAATGAAAAACTGTTTTTT. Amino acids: CASSFPLARGSTPEANEKLFF.

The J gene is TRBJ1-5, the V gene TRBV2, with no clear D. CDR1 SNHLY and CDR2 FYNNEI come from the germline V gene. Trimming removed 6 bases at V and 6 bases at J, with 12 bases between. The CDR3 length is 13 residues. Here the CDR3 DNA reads TGTGCCAGCAGGGGAGGATTGGGTCAGCCCCAGCATTTT. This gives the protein CASRGGLGQPQHF.

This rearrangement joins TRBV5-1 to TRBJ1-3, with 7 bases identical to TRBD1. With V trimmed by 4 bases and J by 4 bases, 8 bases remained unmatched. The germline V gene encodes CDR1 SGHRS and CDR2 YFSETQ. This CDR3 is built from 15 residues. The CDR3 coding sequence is TGCGCCAGCAGCCAACAGGGGAACGGCGGAAACACCATATATTTT. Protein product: CASSQQGNGGNTIYF.

The CDR3 nucleotides are TGTGCCAGCAGTCTCCGGACAGGGTTGGGGCCCCAGCATTTT. It is translated as CASSLRTGLGPQHF. The chain has TRBV12-3 or TRBV12-4 and TRBJ1-5, with TRBD1 identical over 8 bases. The CDR3 runs 14 residues. V was pared by 5 bases and J by 9 bases, with 9 bases of the junction left unmatched.

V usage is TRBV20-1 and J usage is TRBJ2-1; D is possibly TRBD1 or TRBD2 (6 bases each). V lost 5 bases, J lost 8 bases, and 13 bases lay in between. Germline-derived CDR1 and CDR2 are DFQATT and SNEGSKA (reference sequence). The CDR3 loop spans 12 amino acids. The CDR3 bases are TGCAGTGCTGGGGACGGGGGCTATGAGCAGTTCTTC. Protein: CSAGDGGYEQFF.

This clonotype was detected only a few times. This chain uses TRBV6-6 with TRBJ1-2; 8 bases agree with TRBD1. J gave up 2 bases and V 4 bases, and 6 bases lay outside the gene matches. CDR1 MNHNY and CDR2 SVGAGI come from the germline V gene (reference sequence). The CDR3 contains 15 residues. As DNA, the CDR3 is TGTGCCAGCAGTTCACCTCGGACAGGGAACTATGGCTACACCTTC. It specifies CASSSPRTGNYGYTF.

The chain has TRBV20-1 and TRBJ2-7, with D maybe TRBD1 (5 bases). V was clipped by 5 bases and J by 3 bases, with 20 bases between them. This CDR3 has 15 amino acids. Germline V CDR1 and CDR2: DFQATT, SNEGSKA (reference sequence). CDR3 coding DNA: TGCAGTGCTCCCCCCTCGGTACAGGTGCACTACGAGCAGTACTTC. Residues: CSAPPSVQVHYEQYF.

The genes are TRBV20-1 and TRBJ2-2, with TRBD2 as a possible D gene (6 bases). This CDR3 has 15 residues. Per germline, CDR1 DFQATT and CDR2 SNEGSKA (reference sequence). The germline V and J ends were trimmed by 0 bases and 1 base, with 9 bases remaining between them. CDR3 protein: CSARDGGRNTGELFF. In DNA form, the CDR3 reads TGCAGTGCTAGAGATGGGGGGAGGAACACCGGGGAGCTGTTTTTT.

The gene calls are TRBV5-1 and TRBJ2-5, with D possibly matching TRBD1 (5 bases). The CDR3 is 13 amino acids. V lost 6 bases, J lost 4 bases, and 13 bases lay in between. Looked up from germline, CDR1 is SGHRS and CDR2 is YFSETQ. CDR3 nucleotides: TGCGCCAGCACAAGGGGCTACGGAGAGACCCAGTACTTC. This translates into CASTRGYGETQYF.

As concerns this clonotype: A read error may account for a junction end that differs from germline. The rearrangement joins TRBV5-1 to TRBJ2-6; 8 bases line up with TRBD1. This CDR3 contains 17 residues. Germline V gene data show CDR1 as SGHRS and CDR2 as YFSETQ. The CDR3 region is CASSLRTGQSGANVLTF. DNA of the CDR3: TGTGCCAGCAGCTTAAGGACAGGGCAGTCTGGGGCCAACGTCCTGACTTTC.

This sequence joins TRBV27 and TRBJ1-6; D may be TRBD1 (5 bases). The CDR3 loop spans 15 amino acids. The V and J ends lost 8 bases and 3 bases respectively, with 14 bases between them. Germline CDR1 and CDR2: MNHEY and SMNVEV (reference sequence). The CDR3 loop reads CASGSRESYNSPLHF. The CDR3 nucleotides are TGTGCCAGCGGATCCAGGGAAAGCTATAATTCACCCCTCCACTTT.

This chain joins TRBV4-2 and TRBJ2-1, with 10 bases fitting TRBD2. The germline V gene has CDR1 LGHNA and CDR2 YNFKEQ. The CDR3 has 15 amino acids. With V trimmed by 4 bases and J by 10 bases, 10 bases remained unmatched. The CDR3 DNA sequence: TGTGCCAGCAGCCGAACAGCGGGAGGGCCCTACGAGCAGTTCTTC. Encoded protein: CASSRTAGGPYEQFF.

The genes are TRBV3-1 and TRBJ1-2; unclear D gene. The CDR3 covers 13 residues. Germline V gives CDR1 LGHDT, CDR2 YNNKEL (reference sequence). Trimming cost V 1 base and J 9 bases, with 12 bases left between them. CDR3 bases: TGTGCCAGCAGCCAAGGTCCCGAGGGAAGCTACACCTTC. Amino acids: CASSQGPEGSYTF. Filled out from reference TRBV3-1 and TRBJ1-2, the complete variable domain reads DTAVSQTPKYLVTQMGNDKSIKCEQNLGHDTMYWYKQDSKKFLKIMFSYNNKELIINETVPNRFSPKSPDKAHLNLHINSLELGDSAVYFCASSQGPEGSYTFGSGTRLTVV.

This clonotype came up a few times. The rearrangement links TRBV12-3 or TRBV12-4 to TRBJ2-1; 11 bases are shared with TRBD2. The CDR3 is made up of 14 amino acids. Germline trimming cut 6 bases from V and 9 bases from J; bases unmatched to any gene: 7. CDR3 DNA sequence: TGTGCCAGCAGAAAACTAGCGGGAGTGGTTGAGCAGTTCTTC. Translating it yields CASRKLAGVVEQFF.

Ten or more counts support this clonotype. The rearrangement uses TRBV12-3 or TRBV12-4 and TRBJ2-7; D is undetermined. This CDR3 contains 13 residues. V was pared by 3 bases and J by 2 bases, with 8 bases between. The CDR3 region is CASSLGSTYEQYF. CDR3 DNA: TGTGCCAGCAGTTTGGGTAGTACCTACGAGCAGTACTTC.

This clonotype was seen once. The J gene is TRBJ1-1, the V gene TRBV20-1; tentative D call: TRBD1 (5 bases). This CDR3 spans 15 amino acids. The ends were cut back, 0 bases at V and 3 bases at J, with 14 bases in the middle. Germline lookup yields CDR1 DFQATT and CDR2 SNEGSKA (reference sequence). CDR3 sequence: CSARDRDGRDTEAFF. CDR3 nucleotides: TGCAGTGCTAGAGATCGGGACGGGAGGGACACTGAAGCTTTCTTT.

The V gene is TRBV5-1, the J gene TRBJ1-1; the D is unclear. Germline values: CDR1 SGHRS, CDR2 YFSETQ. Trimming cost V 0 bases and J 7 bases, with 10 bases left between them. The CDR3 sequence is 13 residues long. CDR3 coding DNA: TGCGCCAGCAGCTTGGAAGTTGGAAGTGAAGCTTTCTTT. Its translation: CASSLEVGSEAFF.

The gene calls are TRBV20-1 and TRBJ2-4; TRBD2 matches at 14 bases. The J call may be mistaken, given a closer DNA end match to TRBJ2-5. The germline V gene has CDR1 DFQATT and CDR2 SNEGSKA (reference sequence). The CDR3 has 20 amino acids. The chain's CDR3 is CSARDRGGTSGRGGIETQYF. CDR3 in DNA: TGCAGTGCTAGAGATCGGGGCGGGACTAGCGGGAGAGGGGGAATAGAGACCCAGTACTTC.

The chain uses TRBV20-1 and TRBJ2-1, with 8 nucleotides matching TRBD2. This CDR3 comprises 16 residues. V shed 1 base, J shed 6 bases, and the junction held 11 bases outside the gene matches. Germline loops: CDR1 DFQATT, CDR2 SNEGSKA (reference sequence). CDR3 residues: CSARVPGRAKVNEQFF. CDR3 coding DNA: TGCAGTGCTAGAGTCCCCGGGAGGGCCAAAGTCAATGAGCAGTTCTTC.

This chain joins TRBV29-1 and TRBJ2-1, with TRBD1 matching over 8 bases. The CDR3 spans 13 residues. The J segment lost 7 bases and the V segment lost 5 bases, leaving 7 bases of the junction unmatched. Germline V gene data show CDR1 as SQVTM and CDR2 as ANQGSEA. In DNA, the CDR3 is TGCAGCGTTCATCAGGGGGCCAGGAATGAGCAGTTCTTC. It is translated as CSVHQGARNEQFF.

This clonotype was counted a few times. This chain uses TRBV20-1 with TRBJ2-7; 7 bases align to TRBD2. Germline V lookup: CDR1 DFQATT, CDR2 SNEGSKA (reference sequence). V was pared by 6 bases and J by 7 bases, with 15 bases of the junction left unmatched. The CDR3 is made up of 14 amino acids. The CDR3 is CSAAKTSTGYEQYF. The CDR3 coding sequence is TGCAGTGCGGCAAAGACTAGCACCGGCTATGAGCAGTACTTC.

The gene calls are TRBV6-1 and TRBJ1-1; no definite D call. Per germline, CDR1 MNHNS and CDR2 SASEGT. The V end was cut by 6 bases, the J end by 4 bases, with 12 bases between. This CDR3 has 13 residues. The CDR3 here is CASRPTGATEAFF. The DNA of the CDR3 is TGTGCCAGCAGACCAACGGGTGCCACTGAAGCTTTCTTT.

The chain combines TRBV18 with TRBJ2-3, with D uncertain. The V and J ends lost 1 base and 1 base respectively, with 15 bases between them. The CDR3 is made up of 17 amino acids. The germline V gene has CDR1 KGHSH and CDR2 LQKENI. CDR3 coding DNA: TGTGCCAGCTCACCACGGCGACGTGCGGACCGCACAGATACGCAGTATTTT. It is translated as CASSPRRRADRTDTQYF.

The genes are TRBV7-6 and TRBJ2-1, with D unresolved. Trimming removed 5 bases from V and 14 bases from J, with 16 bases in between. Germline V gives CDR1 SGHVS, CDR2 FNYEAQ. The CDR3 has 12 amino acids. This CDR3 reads CASSGKVVWKFF. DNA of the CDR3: TGTGCCAGCAGCGGAAAGGTGGTATGGAAGTTCTTC. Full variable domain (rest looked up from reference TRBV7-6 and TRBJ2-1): GAGVSQSPRYKVTKRGQDVALRCDPISGHVSLYWYRQALGQGPEFLTYFNYEAQQDKSGLPNDRFSAERPEGSISTLTIQRTEQRDSAMYRCASSGKVVWKFFGPGTRLTVL.

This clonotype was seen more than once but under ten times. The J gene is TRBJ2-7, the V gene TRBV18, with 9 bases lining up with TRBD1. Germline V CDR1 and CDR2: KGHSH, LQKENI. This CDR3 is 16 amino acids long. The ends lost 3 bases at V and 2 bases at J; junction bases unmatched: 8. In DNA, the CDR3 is TGTGCCAGCTCACCGACCGGGACAGGGAGCCCCTACGAGCAGTACTTC. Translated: CASSPTGTGSPYEQYF.

The CDR3 DNA reads TGTGCCAGCAGCCCAGTGACTAGCGGGAGGGCAGATACGCAGTATTTT. This translates into CASSPVTSGRADTQYF. This sequence joins TRBV9 and TRBJ2-3; TRBD2 aligns across 14 bases. The germline V gene has CDR1 SGDLS and CDR2 YYNGEE. The CDR3 has 16 residues. The V gene end was trimmed by 4 bases and the J gene end by 4 bases; junction bases not matched to a gene: 5.

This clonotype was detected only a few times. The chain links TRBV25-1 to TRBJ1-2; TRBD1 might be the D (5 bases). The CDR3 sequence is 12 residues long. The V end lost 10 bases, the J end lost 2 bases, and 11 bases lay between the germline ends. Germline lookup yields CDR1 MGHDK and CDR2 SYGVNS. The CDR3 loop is CATQGLNYGYTF. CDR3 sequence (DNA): TGTGCCACCCAGGGACTGAACTATGGCTACACCTTC.